This TCR beta chain was sequenced for a study of identical twins. CDR3 length: 15 amino acids. CDR1 SQVTM and CDR2 ANQGSEA come from the germline V gene. The J segment lost 4 bases and the V segment lost 2 bases, leaving 7 bases of the junction unmatched. TCRdb re-analysed the 5' RACE reads in MiXCR, keeping a single row per CDR3 protein. Seen here are hundreds of thousands of distinct CDR3 sequences, 7.5% observed once, and the top ten hold about 1.9%. This clonotype was seen only a few times. These data also featured in a second study, about yellow fever vaccine responses in identical twins.

The chain carries TRBV29-1 and TRBJ2-7; 11 positions agree with TRBD2. Material for sequencing was memory (CD45RO+) T cells sorted from blood. The receptor's source is a woman aged 18-29 years in good health. This CDR3 is CSVEFALAGDYEQYF. CDR3 sequence (DNA): TGCAGCGTTGAATTCGCACTAGCGGGAGATTACGAGCAGTACTTC.